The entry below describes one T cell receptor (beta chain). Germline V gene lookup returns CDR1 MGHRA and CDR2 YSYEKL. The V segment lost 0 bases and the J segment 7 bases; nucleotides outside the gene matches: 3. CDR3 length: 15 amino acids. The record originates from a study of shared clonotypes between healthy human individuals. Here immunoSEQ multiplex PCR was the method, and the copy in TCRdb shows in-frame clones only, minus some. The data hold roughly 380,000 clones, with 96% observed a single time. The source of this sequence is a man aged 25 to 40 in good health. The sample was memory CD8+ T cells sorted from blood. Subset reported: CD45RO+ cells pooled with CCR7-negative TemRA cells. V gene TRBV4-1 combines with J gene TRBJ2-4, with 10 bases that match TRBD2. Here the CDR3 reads CASSQDSGRINIQYF. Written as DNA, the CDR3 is TGCGCCAGCAGCCAAGATAGCGGGAGGATTAACATTCAGTACTTC.